This entry lists 5 T cell receptor beta chains sequenced from one sample in a study of graft-versus-host responses after intestinal transplantation. The data were produced by immunoSEQ multiplex PCR, yet TCRdb's version contains in-frame clones alone and is incomplete. The profile shows about 10,000 clones, roughly 89% of them singletons. The sample here was PBMCs, taken roughly 44 days after intestinal transplant. The receptors come from a human patient who received an intestinal transplant, so some T cells may come from the graft donor.

CDR3 DNA: TGCAGCGTGGTCCCGGACACCGGAGCCCCTGAAGCTTTCTTT. It is translated as CSVVPDTGAPEAFF. This chain joins TRBV29-1 and TRBJ1-1, with D tentatively TRBD1 (5 bases). V was pared by 6 bases and J by 6 bases, with 20 bases between. The germline CDR1 and CDR2 sequences are SQVTM and ANQGSEA. The CDR3 sequence is 14 residues long. Full variable domain (rest looked up from reference TRBV29-1 and TRBJ1-1): SAVISQKPSRDICQRGTSLTIQCQVDSQVTMMFWYRQQPGQSLTLIATANQGSEATYESGFVIDKFPISRPNLTFSTLTVSNMSPEDSSIYLCSVVPDTGAPEAFFGQGTRLTVV.

This clone has a single count. The chain carries TRBV7-2 and TRBJ1-1; D is ambiguous. The CDR3 is 15 amino acids. Trimming stripped 2 bases from V and 7 bases from J, with 17 bases between. Germline CDR1 SGHTA, CDR2 FQGNSA. This chain's CDR3 is CASSLLFGGYGEAFF. The CDR3 DNA reads TGTGCCAGCAGCTTACTTTTCGGCGGGTACGGTGAAGCTTTCTTT.

This rearrangement joins TRBV27 to TRBJ2-3; possible D gene TRBD2, 5 bases. Germline V lookup: CDR1 MNHEY, CDR2 SMNVEV (reference sequence). CDR3 length equals 13 residues. Trimming took off 6 bases at V and 2 bases at J, with 9 bases between the two ends. CDR3 sequence reads: CASRLTNTDTQYF. The DNA of the CDR3 is TGTGCCAGCAGGCTGACTAACACAGATACGCAGTATTTT.

CDR3 sequence: CASSQVVAGDTGELFF. DNA of the CDR3: TGTGCCAGCAGCCAAGTAGTAGCGGGCGACACCGGGGAGCTGTTTTTT. The chain employs TRBV4-2 and TRBJ2-2; 7 nucleotides match TRBD2. CDR3 length equals 16 residues. V gave up 1 base and J gave up 3 bases; unmatched junction bases: 5. Germline values: CDR1 LGHNA, CDR2 YNFKEQ.

The chain is built from TRBV7-9 and TRBJ1-1; tentative D call: TRBD1 (5 bases). The CDR3 consists of 18 residues. Trimming shortened V by 0 bases and J by 0 bases, and 17 bases separated the two germline ends. The germline CDR1 and CDR2 sequences are SEHNR and FQNEAQ (reference sequence). CDR3 sequence: CASSLARGHWGMNTEAFF. The CDR3 nucleotides are TGTGCCAGCAGCTTAGCGCGTGGGCATTGGGGCATGAACACTGAAGCTTTCTTT.